This record covers a single T cell receptor beta chain. Antigen unknown. The germline V gene encodes CDR1 MDHEN and CDR2 SYDVKM. The germline V and J ends were trimmed by 2 bases and 1 base, with 18 bases remaining between them. The CDR3 loop spans 17 amino acids. The data belong to a study of graft-versus-host responses after intestinal transplantation. Across the study: For 2 to 4 years after anti-thymocyte globulin induction, all recipients took tacrolimus and steroids.

The data were produced by immunoSEQ multiplex PCR, yet TCRdb's version contains in-frame clones alone and is incomplete. The sample records about 85,000 clones, more than 85% being singletons. Sequenced material: unstimulated CD8+ T cells sorted from spleen or lymph node cells, taken before transplant. The receptor's source is a human donor who was the organ donor for an intestinal transplant. The J gene is TRBJ2-7, the V gene TRBV28; weak D call: TRBD2 (6 bases). In DNA, the CDR3 is TGTGCCAGCAGTTTAAGCCCCCGGGGGTCAGGGTCCTACGAGCAGTACTTC. Its protein is CASSLSPRGSGSYEQYF. Using reference TRBV28 and TRBJ2-7 for the parts outside the CDR3, the full variable domain is DVKVTQSSRYLVKRTGEKVFLECVQDMDHENMFWYRQDPGLGLRLIYFSYDVKMKEKGDIPEGYSVSREKKERFSLILESASTNQTSMYLCASSLSPRGSGSYEQYFGPGTRLTVT.